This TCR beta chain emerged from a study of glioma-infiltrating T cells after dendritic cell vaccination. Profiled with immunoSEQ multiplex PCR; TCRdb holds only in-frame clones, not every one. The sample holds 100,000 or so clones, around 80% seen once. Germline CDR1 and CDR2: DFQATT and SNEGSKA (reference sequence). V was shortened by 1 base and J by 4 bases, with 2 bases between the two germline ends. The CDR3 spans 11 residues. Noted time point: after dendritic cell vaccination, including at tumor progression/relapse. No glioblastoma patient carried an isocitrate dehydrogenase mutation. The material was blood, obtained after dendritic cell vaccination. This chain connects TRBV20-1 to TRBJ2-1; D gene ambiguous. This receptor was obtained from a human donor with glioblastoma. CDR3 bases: TGCAGTGCTAGAGCATACAATGAGCAGTTCTTC. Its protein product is CSARAYNEQFF.